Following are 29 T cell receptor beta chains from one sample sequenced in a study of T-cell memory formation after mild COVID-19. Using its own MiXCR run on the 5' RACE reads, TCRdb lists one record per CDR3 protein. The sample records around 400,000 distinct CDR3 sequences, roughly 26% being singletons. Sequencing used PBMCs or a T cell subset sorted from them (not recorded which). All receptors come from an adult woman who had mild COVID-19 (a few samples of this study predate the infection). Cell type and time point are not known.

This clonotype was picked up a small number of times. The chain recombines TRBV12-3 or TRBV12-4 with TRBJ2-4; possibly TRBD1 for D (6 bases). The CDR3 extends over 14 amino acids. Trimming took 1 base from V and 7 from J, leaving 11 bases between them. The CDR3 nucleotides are TGTGCCAGCAGTTTAGGGACAGTGTGGAACATTCAGTACTTC. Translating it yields CASSLGTVWNIQYF.

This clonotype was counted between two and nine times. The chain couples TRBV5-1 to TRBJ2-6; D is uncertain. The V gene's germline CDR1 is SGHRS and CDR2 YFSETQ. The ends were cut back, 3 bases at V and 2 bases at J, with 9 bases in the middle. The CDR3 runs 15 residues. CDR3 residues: CASSSVNPGANVLTF. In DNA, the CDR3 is TGCGCCAGCAGCTCTGTTAACCCTGGGGCCAACGTCCTGACTTTC.

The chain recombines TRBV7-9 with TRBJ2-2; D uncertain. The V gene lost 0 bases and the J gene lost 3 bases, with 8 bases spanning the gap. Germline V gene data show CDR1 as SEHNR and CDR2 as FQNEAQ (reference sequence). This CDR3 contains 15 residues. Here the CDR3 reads CASSLALKDTGELFF. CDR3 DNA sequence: TGTGCCAGCAGCTTAGCGTTGAAGGACACCGGGGAGCTGTTTTTT.

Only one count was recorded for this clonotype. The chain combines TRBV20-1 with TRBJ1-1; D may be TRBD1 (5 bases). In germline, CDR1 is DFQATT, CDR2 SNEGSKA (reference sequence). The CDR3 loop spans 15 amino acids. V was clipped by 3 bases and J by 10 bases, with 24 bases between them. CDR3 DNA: TGCAGTGCTAGCGCAACAGGAGTGGGGCGGCTTGGAGCTTTCTTT. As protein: CSASATGVGRLGAFF.

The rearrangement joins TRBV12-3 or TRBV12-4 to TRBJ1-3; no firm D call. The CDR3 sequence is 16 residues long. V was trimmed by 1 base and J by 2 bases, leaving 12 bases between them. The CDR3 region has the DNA TGTGCCAGCAGTTTAGAGGGCCCCAGGCCTGGAAACACCATATATTTT. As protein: CASSLEGPRPGNTIYF.

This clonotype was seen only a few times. CDR3 sequence reads: CAISESGSSDTQYF. The CDR3 DNA reads TGTGCCATCAGTGAGTCGGGGAGCTCAGATACGCAGTATTTT. The chain has TRBV10-3 and TRBJ2-3, with D possibly matching TRBD2 (5 bases). Germline values: CDR1 ENHRY, CDR2 SYGVKD. Trimming shortened V by 0 bases and J by 4 bases, and 8 bases separated the two germline ends. The CDR3 consists of 14 residues.

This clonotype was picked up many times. As DNA, the CDR3 is TGTGCCAGCAGCGCTTCCTTACTAGCGGGGAGGACCTACGAGCAGTACTTC. It codes for CASSASLLAGRTYEQYF. The chain combines TRBV7-2 with TRBJ2-7, with 10 positions matching TRBD2. The germline gives CDR1 SGHTA, CDR2 FQGNSA. The junction had 12 bases not matched to a gene; V was cut back by 5 bases and J by 2 bases. This CDR3 comprises 17 residues.

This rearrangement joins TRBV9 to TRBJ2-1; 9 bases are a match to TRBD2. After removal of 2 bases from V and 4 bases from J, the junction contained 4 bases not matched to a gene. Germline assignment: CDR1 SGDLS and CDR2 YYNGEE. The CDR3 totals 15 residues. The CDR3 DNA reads TGTGCCAGCAGCGTTAGCGGGGGTATTTACAATGAGCAGTTCTTC. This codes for CASSVSGGIYNEQFF.

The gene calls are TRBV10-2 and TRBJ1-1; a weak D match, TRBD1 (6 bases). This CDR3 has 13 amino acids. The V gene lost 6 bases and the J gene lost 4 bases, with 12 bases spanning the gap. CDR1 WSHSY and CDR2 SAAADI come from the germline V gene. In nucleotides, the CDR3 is TGCGCCAGCAGCCACAGGGCCGCCACTGAAGCTTTCTTT. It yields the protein CASSHRAATEAFF.

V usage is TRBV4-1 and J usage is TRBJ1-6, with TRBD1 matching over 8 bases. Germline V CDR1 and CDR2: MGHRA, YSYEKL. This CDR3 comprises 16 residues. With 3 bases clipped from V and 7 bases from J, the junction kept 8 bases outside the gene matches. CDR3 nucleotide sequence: TGCGCCAGCAGCCACAGGGAACAGGGGGTGAATTCACCCCTCCACTTT. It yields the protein CASSHREQGVNSPLHF.

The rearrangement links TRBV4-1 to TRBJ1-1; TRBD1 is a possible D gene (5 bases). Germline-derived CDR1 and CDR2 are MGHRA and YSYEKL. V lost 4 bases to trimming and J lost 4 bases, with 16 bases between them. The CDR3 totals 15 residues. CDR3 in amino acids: CASSPFGRAATEAFF. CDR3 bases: TGCGCCAGCAGCCCCTTCGGCAGGGCGGCCACTGAAGCTTTCTTT.

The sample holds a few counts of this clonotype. The CDR3 loop reads CAIKPSGHQETQYF. CDR3 nucleotides: TGTGCCATCAAGCCTAGCGGGCACCAAGAGACCCAGTACTTC. V usage is TRBV10-3 and J usage is TRBJ2-5; 8 positions match TRBD2. V shed 7 bases, J shed 0 bases, and the junction held 4 bases outside the gene matches. The CDR3 is made up of 14 amino acids. CDR1 and CDR2 (germline): ENHRY, SYGVKD.

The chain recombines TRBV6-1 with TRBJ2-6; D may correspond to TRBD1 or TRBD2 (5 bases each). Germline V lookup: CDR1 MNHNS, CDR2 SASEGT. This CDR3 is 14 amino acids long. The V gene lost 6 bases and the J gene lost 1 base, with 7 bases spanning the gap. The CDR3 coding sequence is TGTGCCAGCAGGGGGGAATCTGGGGCCAACGTCCTGACTTTC. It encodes CASRGESGANVLTF.

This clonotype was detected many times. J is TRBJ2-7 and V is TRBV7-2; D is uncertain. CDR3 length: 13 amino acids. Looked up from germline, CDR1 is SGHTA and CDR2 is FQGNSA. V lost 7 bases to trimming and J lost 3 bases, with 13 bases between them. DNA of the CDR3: TGTGCCAGCACCCCCCCCGGGCGCTACGAGCAGTACTTC. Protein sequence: CASTPPGRYEQYF.

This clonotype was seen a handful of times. CDR3 nucleotides: TGTGCCAGCAGCGTCGCGGAGGACTCTGGGGCCAACGTCCTGACTTTC. Encoded protein: CASSVAEDSGANVLTF. The chain links TRBV7-9 to TRBJ2-6; D perhaps matches TRBD2 (5 bases). Trimming left V 5 bases short and J 0 bases short, with 11 bases between. This CDR3 is built from 16 residues. CDR1 is SEHNR and CDR2 is FQNEAQ in the germline V gene (reference sequence).

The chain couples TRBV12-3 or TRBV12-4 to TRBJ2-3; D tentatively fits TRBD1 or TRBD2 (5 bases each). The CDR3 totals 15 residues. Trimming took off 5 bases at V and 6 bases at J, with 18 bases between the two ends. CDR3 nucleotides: TGTGCCAGCAGTCCCTCCGGGACCAGCAGCGATACGCAGTATTTT. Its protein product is CASSPSGTSSDTQYF.

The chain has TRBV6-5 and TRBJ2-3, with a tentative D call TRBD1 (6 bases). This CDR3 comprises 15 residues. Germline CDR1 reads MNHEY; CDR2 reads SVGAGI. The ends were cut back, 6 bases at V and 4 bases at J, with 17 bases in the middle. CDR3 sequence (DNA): TGTGCCAGCAGAGTCCTACAGGGTCTGGCAGATACGCAGTATTTT. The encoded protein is CASRVLQGLADTQYF.

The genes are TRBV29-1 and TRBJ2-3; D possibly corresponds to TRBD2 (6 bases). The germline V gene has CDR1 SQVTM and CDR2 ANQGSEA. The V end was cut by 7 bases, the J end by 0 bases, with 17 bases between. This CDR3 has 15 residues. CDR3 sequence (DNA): TGCAGCGGTGGGACTCTCATTACTAGCACAGATACGCAGTATTTT. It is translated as CSGGTLITSTDTQYF.

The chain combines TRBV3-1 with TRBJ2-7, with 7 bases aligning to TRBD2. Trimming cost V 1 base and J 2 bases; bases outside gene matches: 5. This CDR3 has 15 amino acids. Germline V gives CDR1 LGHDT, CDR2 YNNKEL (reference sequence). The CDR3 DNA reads TGTGCCAGCAGCCAAGGTAGCGGGTTCCCCTACGAGCAGTACTTC. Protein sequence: CASSQGSGFPYEQYF.

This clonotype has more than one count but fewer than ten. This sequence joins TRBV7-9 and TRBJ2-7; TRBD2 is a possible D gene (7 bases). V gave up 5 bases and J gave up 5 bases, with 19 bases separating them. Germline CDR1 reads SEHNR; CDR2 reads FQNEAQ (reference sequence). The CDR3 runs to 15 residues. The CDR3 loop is CASSGGAGAIDEQYF. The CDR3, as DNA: TGTGCCAGCAGCGGGGGGGCAGGGGCGATTGACGAGCAGTACTTC.

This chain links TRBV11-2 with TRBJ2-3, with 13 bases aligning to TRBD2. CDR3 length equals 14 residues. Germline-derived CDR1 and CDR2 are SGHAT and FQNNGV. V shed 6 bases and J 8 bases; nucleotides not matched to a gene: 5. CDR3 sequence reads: CASRPGLAGPTQYF. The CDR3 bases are TGTGCCAGCAGACCGGGACTAGCGGGACCTACGCAGTATTTT.

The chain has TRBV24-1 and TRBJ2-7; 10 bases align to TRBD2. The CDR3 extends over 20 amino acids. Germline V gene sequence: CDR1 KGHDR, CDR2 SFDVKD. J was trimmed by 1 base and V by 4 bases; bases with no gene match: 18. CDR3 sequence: CATSEDRPSGGAERSYEQYF. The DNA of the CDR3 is TGTGCCACCAGTGAGGACCGGCCCAGCGGGGGGGCGGAACGGTCCTACGAGCAGTACTTC.

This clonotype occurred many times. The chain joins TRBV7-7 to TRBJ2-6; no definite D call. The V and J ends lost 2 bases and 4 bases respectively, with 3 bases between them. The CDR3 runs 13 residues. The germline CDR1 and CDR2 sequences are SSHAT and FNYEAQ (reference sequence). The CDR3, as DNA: TGTGCCAGCAGCTTACCCGGGGCCAACGTCCTGACTTTC. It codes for CASSLPGANVLTF.

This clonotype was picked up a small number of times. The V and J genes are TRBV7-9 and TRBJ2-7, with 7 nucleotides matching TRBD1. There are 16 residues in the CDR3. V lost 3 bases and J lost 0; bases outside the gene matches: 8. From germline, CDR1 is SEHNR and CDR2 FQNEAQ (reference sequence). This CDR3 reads CASSLGTGVLSYEQYF. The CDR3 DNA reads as TGTGCCAGCAGCTTGGGAACAGGGGTCCTCTCCTACGAGCAGTACTTC.

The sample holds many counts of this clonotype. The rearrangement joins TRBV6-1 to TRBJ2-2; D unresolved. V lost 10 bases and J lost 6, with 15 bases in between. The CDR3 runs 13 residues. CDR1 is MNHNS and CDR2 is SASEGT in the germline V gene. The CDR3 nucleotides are TGTGCCACCCTCCGGCTAGAGGCCGGGGAGCTGTTTTTT. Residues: CATLRLEAGELFF.

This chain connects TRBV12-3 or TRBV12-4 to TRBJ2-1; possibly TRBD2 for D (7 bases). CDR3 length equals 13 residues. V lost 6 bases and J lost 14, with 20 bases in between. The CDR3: CASSPWAGAEEFF. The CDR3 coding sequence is TGTGCCAGCAGCCCGTGGGCGGGGGCCGAGGAGTTCTTC.

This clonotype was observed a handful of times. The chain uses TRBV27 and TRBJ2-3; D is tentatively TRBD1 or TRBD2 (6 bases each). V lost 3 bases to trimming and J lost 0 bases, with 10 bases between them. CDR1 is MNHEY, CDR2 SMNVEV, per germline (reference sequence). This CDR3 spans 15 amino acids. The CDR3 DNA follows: TGTGCCAGCAGTTTCGGGGGCCCTAGCACAGATACGCAGTATTTT. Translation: CASSFGGPSTDTQYF.

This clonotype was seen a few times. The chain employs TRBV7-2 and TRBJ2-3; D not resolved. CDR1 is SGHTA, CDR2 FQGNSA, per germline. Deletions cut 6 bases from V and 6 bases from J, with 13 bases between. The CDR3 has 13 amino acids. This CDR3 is CASRLGTLDTQYF. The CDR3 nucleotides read TGTGCCAGCAGACTTGGAACTTTGGATACGCAGTATTTT.

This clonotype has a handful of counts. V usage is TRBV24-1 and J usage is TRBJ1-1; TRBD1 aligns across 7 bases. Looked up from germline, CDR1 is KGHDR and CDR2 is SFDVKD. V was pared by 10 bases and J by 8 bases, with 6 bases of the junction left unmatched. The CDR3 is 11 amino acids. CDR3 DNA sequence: TGTGCCACAGGGACAGAGAGAGAAGCTTTCTTT. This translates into CATGTEREAFF.